The sequence of this T cell receptor (beta chain) was determined in a study of T cell repertoires in cytomegalovirus infection. On the study more broadly: Public signatures in TCR beta pointed to CMV infection and matching HLA type. The study's findings and limits: The study found HLA-C-restricted CMV-specific TCR beta clonotypes dominating the ex vivo response.

Details on this clonotype: Antigen specificity is unknown.

This CDR3 contains 13 residues. V gave up 3 bases and J gave up 7 bases, with 11 bases separating them. Germline lookup yields CDR1 SGDLS and CDR2 YYNGEE. TCRdb independently ran MiXCR on the reads; one entry per CDR3 protein. The sample has roughly 860,000 distinct CDR3 sequences; 30% to 35% are singletons. This rearrangement joins TRBV9 to TRBJ2-1; TRBD1 is a possible D gene (5 bases). The sequence came from a human donor in good health (CMV status not recorded). Some clones in this sample may be carry-over from other donors' samples. Source: cultured CD8+ T cells from PBMCs, taken from culture after CMV antigen stimulation. CDR3 sequence reads: CASSADQGNEQFF. The CDR3 region has the DNA TGTGCCAGCAGCGCCGATCAGGGAAATGAGCAGTTCTTC.